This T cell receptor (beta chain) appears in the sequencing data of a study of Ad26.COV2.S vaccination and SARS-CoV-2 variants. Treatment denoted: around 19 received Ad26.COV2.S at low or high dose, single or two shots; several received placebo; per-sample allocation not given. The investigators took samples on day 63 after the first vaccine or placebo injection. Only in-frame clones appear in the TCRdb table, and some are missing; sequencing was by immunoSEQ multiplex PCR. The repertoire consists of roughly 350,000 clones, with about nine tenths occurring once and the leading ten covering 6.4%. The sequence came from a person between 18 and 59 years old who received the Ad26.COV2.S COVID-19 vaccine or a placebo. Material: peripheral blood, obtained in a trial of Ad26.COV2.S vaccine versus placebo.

This CDR3 is CASISWNTGELFF. CDR3 nucleotide sequence: TGTGCCAGCATTTCCTGGAACACCGGGGAGCTGTTTTTT. The chain has TRBV11-2 and TRBJ2-2; D not certain. CDR3 length: 13 residues. The V gene lost 7 bases and the J gene lost 1 base, with 7 bases spanning the gap. CDR1 SGHAT and CDR2 FQNNGV come from the germline V gene.